These 20 T cell receptor beta chains came from one sample sequenced in a study of shared clonotypes between healthy human individuals. Profiling relied on immunoSEQ multiplex PCR, and the TCRdb table lists in-frame clones only, not all of them. The repertoire includes roughly 680,000 clones, approximately 77% of them detected once, and about 1.7% sits in the top ten. The sequenced material came from memory CD4+ T cells sorted from blood. Subset noted: CD45RA-negative fraction. The receptors were gathered from a woman aged 25 to 45 in good health.

This chain uses TRBV29-1 with TRBJ1-4; D call uncertain. The CDR3 totals 15 residues. The V end was cut by 7 bases, the J end by 3 bases, with 18 bases between. Germline V gives CDR1 SQVTM, CDR2 ANQGSEA. The CDR3 DNA is TGCAGCGCCACGGCCTTTTTGAGGCCTAATGAAAAACTGTTTTTT. Protein: CSATAFLRPNEKLFF.

DNA of the CDR3: TGTGCCACCAGCAGAGGAATTTACTATGGCTACACCTTC. This translates into CATSRGIYYGYTF. The V call is TRBV15, the J call TRBJ1-2; D gene unclear. Germline-derived CDR1 and CDR2 are LNHNV and YYDKDF (reference sequence). Trimming pared 1 base from V and 3 bases from J, leaving 6 bases between. This CDR3 has 13 amino acids.

The chain uses TRBV11-1 and TRBJ2-3; D may be TRBD1 (6 bases). Germline CDR1 SGHAT, CDR2 FQDESV (reference sequence). V was shortened by 1 base and J by 3 bases, with 8 bases between the two germline ends. This CDR3 comprises 14 residues. CDR3 sequence reads: CASSLGTETDTQYF. CDR3 DNA: TGTGCCAGCAGCTTAGGGACAGAAACAGATACGCAGTATTTT.

This rearrangement joins TRBV4-1 to TRBJ1-5; D possibly corresponds to TRBD1 (5 bases). This CDR3 contains 14 residues. The ends were cut back, 1 base at V and 4 bases at J, with 8 bases in the middle. The germline V gene encodes CDR1 MGHRA and CDR2 YSYEKL. The CDR3 region has the DNA TGCGCCAGCAGCCAAGTAGGGGATAATCAGCCCCAGCATTTT. This codes for CASSQVGDNQPQHF.

The chain couples TRBV2 to TRBJ2-3, with 9 bases matching TRBD2. The CDR3 runs 15 residues. CDR1 SNHLY and CDR2 FYNNEI come from the germline V gene. Germline trimming cut 4 bases from V and 2 bases from J; bases unmatched to any gene: 4. The CDR3 region is CASSGRTSATDTQYF. The CDR3, as DNA: TGTGCCAGCAGTGGTCGGACTAGCGCCACAGATACGCAGTATTTT.

The V call is TRBV2, the J call TRBJ2-3; 10 bases are a match to TRBD2. Germline CDR1 is SNHLY and CDR2 is FYNNEI. Trimming removed 6 bases from V and 4 bases from J; junction bases left unmatched: 16. The CDR3 extends over 18 amino acids. Written as DNA, the CDR3 is TGTGCCAGCAGACCACCAGCGGGAGGGGGGGGAGCCCCAGATACGCAGTATTTT. It is translated as CASRPPAGGGGAPDTQYF.

The chain couples TRBV14 to TRBJ2-3; D uncertain. Trimming took off 3 bases at V and 2 bases at J, with 15 bases between the two ends. The CDR3 sequence is 16 residues long. CDR1 and CDR2 from the germline V gene are SGHDN and FVKESK. This chain's CDR3 is CASSQAGSADTDTQYF. DNA for the CDR3: TGTGCCAGCAGCCAGGCTGGAAGCGCTGACACAGATACGCAGTATTTT.

The chain couples TRBV7-3 to TRBJ2-6; TRBD1 aligns across 8 bases. Germline trimming cut 2 bases from V and 2 bases from J; bases unmatched to any gene: 5. The CDR3 covers 17 residues. Germline V gene sequence: CDR1 SGHTA, CDR2 FQGTGA. CDR3 nucleotide sequence: TGTGCCAGCAGCTTAGGGGCAGGGGGCGCTGGGGCCAACGTCCTGACTTTC. Residues: CASSLGAGGAGANVLTF. The whole variable domain, remainder taken from reference TRBV7-3 and TRBJ2-6, is GAGVSQTPSNKVTEKGKYVELRCDPISGHTALYWYRQSLGQGPEFLIYFQGTGAADDSGLPNDRFFAVRPEGSVSTLKIQRTERGDSAVYLCASSLGAGGAGANVLTFGAGSRLTVL.

Concerning this clone itself: This likely stems from a read error, as it lies one base from a far larger clone. The sample carries other DNA sequences with the same CDR3. This chain uses TRBV28 with TRBJ1-1, with unresolved D. V was cut by 5 bases and J by 1 base, with 5 bases left in between. The CDR3 runs to 12 residues. CDR1 MDHEN and CDR2 SYDVKM come from the germline V gene. The CDR3 nucleotides read TGTGCCAGCAGTCCACCGAACACTGAAGCTTTCTTT. Translation: CASSPPNTEAFF.

The chain is built from TRBV4-1 and TRBJ2-3, with unresolved D. Germline CDR1 reads MGHRA; CDR2 reads YSYEKL. The CDR3 totals 12 residues. V was shortened by 2 bases and J by 6 bases, with 6 bases between the two germline ends. The CDR3 nucleotides read TGCGCCAGCAGCCAATCTGAGGATACGCAGTATTTT. Translating gives CASSQSEDTQYF.

The V gene is TRBV11-2, the J gene TRBJ2-3; D uncertain. Between the trimmed V and J ends, which lost 5 bases and 1 base, there was a span of 10 bases. There are 14 residues in the CDR3. Germline V gene data show CDR1 as SGHAT and CDR2 as FQNNGV. The CDR3 reads CASSTYLGTDTQYF. The CDR3 DNA reads as TGTGCCAGCAGCACATACCTTGGCACAGATACGCAGTATTTT.

This clone was observed many times. The rearrangement joins TRBV27 to TRBJ2-7; 15 bases align to TRBD2. The CDR3 spans 20 residues. V lost 4 bases to trimming and J lost 4 bases; unmatched junction nucleotides: 17. Germline CDR1 is MNHEY and CDR2 is SMNVEV (reference sequence). As DNA, the CDR3 is TGTGCCAGCAGTTCCCAACGGACTAGCGGGAGGGTAACGCCGAGGTACGAGCAGTACTTC. This encodes CASSSQRTSGRVTPRYEQYF.

This clone was detected only a few times. The chain is built from TRBV28 and TRBJ2-7, with TRBD2 matching over 9 bases. After removal of 3 bases from V and 3 bases from J, the junction contained 6 bases not matched to a gene. The germline V gene has CDR1 MDHEN and CDR2 SYDVKM. The CDR3 is 15 residues long. The CDR3 DNA reads TGTGCCAGCAGTTTTAGCGGGAGAGGTTTCTACGAGCAGTACTTC. This translates into CASSFSGRGFYEQYF.

In this sample, this clone turned up a few times. This rearrangement joins TRBV30 to TRBJ1-5, with a possible D match to TRBD1 (5 bases). In germline, CDR1 is GTSNPN, CDR2 SVGIG (reference sequence). The CDR3 consists of 13 residues. V lost 5 bases and J 7 bases, leaving 15 bases between the germline ends. The CDR3 DNA reads as TGTGCCTGGCCCCGGGACGCCGAACAGCCCCAGCATTTT. This sequence encodes CAWPRDAEQPQHF.

The V gene is TRBV7-8, the J gene TRBJ2-4, with 8 positions matching TRBD1. CDR1 and CDR2 (germline): SGHVS, FQNEAQ. J gave up 7 bases and V 5 bases, and 7 bases lay outside the gene matches. This CDR3 is built from 14 residues. CDR3 residues: CASSRRQGLNIQYF. Here the CDR3 DNA reads TGTGCCAGCAGCCGCAGACAGGGGTTGAACATTCAGTACTTC.

The CDR3 loop is CASSTPLAGAYEQYF. In DNA form, the CDR3 reads TGTGCCAGCAGCACCCCGCTAGCGGGAGCTTACGAGCAGTACTTC. The rearrangement joins TRBV28 to TRBJ2-7; 10 nucleotides align to TRBD2. CDR3 length: 15 amino acids. Trimming removed 6 bases from V and 4 bases from J; junction bases left unmatched: 9. Looked up from germline, CDR1 is MDHEN and CDR2 is SYDVKM.

This chain links TRBV12-2 with TRBJ2-7. TRBV12-2 constitutes a pseudogene. This CDR3 comprises 15 residues. The CDR3 DNA sequence: TGTGCAAGTCGCTTAAGGGACGTTAGCTCCTACGAGCAGTACTTC. Its protein is CASRLRDVSSYEQYF.

The rearrangement links TRBV27 to TRBJ1-2, with a tentative D call TRBD1 (6 bases). Trimming took off 4 bases at V and 8 bases at J, with 20 bases between the two ends. Germline lookup yields CDR1 MNHEY and CDR2 SMNVEV (reference sequence). The CDR3 spans 15 residues. CDR3 residues: CASSSGPQGMRGYTF. The CDR3 coding sequence is TGTGCCAGCAGTTCCGGGCCCCAGGGGATGAGAGGCTACACCTTC.

The chain joins TRBV5-1 to TRBJ2-6; TRBD1 agrees at 9 bases. Germline V gene lookup returns CDR1 SGHRS and CDR2 YFSETQ. This CDR3 comprises 16 residues. J was trimmed by 3 bases and V by 8 bases; bases with no gene match: 9. The CDR3 reads CASQGGQGLGANVLTF. The CDR3 DNA reads TGCGCCAGTCAAGGTGGACAGGGGCTTGGGGCCAACGTCCTGACTTTC.

V and J are TRBV27 and TRBJ1-1; D possibly corresponds to TRBD1 (5 bases). Per germline, CDR1 MNHEY and CDR2 SMNVEV (reference sequence). CDR3 size: 12 residues. The V and J ends lost 0 bases and 13 bases respectively, with 12 bases between them. The CDR3 coding sequence is TGTGCCAGCAGTTTATCGGGACCCGGGGGTTTCTTT. Encoded protein: CASSLSGPGGFF.